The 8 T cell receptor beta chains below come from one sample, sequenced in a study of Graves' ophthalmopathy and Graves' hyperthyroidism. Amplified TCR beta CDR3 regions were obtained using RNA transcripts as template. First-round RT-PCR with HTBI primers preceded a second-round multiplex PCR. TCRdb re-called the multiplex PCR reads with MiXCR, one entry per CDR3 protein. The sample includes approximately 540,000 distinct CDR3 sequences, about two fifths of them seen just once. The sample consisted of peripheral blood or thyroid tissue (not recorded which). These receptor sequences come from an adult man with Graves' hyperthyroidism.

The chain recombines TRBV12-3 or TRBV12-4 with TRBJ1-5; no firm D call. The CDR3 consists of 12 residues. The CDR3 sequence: CATLAGNQPQHF. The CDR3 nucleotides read TGTGCTACCCTCGCGGGTAATCAGCCCCAGCATTTT.

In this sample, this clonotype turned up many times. The CDR3 sequence is CASSRDRSSSYEQYF. The DNA for the CDR3 is TGCGCCAGCAGCCGGGACAGATCGAGCTCCTACGAGCAGTACTTC. The chain combines TRBV5-1 with TRBJ2-7, with 7 bases matching TRBD1. CDR1 SGHRS and CDR2 YFSETQ come from the germline V gene. The CDR3 consists of 15 residues. V shed 4 bases and J 0 bases; nucleotides not matched to a gene: 7.

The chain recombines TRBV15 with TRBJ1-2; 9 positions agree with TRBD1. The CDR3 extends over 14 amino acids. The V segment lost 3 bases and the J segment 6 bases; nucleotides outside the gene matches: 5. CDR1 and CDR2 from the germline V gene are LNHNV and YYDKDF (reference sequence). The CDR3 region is CATSSFGTGNGYTF. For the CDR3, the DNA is TGTGCCACCAGCAGCTTCGGGACAGGGAATGGCTACACCTTC. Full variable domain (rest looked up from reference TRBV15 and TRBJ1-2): DAMVIQNPRYQVTQFGKPVTLSCSQTLNHNVMYWYQQKSSQAPKLLFHYYDKDFNNEADTPDNFQSRRPNTSFCFLDIRSPGLGDTAMYLCATSSFGTGNGYTFGSGTRLTVV.

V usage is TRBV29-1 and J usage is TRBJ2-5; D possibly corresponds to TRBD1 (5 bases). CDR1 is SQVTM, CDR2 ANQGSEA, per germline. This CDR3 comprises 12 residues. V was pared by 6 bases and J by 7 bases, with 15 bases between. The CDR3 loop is CSVAKGVGTQYF. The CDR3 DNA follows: TGCAGCGTGGCGAAAGGGGTAGGGACCCAGTACTTC.

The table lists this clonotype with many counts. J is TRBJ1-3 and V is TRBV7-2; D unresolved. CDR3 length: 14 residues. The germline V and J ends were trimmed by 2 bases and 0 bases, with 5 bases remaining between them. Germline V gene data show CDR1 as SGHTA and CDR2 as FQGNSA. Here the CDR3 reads CASSLLSSGNTIYF. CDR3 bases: TGTGCCAGCAGCTTACTATCCTCTGGAAACACCATATATTTT.

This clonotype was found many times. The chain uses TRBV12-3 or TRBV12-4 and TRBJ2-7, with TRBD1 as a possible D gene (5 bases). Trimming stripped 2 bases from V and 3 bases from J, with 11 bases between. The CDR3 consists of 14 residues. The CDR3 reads CASSLLAGLYEQYF. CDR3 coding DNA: TGTGCCAGCAGTTTACTGGCAGGGCTCTACGAGCAGTACTTC.

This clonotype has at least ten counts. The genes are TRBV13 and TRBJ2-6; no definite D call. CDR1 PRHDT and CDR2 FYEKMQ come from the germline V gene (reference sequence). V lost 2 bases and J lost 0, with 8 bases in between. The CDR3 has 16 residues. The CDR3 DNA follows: TGTGCCAGCAGCTTAAATGGGTTCTCTGGGGCCAACGTCCTGACTTTC. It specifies CASSLNGFSGANVLTF.

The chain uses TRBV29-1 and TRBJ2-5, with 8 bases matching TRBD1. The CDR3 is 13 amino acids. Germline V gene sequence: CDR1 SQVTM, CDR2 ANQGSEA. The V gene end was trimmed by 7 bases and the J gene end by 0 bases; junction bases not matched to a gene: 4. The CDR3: CSARDRHQETQYF. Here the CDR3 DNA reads TGCAGCGCCCGGGACAGGCACCAAGAGACCCAGTACTTC.